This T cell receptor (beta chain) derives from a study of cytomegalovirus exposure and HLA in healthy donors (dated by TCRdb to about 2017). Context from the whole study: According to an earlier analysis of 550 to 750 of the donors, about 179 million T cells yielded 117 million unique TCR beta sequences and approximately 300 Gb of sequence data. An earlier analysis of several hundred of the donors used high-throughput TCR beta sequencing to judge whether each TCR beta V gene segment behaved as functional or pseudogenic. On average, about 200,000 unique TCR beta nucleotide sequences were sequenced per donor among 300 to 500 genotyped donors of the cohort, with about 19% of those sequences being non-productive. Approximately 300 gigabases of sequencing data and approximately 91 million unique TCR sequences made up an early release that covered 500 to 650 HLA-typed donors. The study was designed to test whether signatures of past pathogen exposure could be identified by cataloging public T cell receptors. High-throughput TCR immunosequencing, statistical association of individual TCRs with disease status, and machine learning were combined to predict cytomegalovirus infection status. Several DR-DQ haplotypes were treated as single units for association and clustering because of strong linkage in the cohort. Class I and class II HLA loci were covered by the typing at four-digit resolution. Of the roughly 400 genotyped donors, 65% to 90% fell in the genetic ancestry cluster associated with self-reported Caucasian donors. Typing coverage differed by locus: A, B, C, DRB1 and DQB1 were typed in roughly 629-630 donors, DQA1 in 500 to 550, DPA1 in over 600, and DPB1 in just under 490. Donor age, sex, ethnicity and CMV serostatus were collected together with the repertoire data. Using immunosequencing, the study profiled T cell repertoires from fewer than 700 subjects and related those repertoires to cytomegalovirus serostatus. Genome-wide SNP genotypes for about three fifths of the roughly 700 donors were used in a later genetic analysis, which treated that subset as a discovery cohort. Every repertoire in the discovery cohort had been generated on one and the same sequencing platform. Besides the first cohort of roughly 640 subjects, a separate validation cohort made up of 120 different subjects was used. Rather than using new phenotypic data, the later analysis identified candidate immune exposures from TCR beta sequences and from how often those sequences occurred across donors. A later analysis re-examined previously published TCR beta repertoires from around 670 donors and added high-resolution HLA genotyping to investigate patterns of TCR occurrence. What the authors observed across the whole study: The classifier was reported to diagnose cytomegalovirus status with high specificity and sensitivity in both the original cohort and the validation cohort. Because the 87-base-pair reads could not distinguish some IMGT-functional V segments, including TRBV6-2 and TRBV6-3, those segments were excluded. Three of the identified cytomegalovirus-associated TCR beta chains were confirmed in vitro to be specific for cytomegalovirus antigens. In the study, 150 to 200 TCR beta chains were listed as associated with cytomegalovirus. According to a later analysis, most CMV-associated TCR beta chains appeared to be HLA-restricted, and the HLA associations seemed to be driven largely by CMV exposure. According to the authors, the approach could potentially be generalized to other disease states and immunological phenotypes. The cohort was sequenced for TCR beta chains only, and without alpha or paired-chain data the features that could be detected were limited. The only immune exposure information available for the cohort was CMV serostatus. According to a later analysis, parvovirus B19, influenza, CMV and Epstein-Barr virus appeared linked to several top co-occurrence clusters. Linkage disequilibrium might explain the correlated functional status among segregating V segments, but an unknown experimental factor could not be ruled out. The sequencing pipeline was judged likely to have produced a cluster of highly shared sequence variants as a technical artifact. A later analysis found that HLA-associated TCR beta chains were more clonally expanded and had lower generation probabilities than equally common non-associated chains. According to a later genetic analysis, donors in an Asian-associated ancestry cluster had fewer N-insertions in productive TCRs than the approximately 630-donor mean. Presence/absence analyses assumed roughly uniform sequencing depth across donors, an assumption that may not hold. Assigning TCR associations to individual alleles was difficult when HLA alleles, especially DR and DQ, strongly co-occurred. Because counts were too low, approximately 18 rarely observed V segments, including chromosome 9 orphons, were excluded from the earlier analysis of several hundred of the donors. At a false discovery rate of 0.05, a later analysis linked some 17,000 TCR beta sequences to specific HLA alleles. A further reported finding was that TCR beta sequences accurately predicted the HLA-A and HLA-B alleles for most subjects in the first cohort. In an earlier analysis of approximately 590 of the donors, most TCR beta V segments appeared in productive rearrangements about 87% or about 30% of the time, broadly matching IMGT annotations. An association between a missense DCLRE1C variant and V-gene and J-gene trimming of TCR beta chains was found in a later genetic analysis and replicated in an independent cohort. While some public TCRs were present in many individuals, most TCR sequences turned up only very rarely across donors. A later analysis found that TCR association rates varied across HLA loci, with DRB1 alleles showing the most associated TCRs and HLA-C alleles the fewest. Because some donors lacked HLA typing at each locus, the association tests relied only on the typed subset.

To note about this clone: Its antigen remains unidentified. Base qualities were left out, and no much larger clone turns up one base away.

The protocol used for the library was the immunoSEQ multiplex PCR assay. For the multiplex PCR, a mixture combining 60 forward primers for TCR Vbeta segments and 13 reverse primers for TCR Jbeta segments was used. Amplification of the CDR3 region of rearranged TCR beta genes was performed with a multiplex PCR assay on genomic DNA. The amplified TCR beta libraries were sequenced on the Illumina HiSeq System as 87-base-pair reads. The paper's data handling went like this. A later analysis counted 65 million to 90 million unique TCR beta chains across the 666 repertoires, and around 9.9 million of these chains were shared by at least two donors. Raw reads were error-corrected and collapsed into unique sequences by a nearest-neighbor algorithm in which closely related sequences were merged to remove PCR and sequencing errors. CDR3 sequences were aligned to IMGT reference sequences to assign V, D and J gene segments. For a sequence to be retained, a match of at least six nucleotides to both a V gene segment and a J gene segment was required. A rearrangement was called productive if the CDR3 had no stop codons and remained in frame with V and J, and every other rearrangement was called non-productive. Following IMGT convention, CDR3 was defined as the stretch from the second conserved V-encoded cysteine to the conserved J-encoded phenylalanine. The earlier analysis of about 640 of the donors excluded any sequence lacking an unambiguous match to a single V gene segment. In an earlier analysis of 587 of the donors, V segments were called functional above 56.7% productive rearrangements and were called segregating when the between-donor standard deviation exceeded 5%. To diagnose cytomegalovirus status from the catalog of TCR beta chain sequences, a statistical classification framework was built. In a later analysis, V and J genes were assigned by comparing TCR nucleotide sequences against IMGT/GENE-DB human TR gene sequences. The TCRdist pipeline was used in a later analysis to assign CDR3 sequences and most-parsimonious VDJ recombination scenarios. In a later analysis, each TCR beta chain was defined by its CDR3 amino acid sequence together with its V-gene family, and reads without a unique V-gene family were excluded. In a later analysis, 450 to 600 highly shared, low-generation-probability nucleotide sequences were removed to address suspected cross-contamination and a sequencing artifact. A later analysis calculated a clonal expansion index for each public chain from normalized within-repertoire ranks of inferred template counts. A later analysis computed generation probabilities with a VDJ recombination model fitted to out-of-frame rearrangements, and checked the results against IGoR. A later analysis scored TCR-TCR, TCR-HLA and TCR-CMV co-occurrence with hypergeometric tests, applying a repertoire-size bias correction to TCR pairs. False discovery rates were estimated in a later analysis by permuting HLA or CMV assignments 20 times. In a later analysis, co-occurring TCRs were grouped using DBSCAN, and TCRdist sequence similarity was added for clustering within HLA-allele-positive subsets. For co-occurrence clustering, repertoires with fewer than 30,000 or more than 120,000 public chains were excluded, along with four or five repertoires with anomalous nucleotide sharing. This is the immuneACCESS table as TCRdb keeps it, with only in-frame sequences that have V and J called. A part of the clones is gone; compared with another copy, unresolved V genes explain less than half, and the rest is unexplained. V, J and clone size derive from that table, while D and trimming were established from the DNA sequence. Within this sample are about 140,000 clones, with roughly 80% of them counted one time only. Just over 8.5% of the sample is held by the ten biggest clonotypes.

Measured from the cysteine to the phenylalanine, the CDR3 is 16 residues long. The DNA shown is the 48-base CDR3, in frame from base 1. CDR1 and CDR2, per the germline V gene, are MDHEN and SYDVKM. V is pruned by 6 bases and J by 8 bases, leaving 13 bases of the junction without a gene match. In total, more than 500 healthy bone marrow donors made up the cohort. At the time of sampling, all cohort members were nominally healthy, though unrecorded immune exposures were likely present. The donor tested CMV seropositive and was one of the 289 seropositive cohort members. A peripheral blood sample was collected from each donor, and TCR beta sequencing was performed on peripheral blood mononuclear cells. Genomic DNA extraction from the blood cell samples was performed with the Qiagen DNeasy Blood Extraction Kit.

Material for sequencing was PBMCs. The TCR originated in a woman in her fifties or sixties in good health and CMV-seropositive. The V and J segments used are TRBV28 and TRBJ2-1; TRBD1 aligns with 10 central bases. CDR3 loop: CASSTPGTGAFDEQFF. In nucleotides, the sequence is TGTGCCAGCAGCACCCCGGGGACAGGGGCGTTCGATGAGCAGTTCTTC. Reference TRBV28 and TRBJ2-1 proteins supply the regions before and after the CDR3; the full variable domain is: DVKVTQSSRYLVKRTGEKVFLECVQDMDHENMFWYRQDPGLGLRLIYFSYDVKMKEKGDIPEGYSVSREKKERFSLILESASTNQTSMYLCASSTPGTGAFDEQFFGPGTRLTVL.